These 7 T cell receptor beta chains originate from one sample sequenced in a study of OX40 agonist ivuxolimab in advanced cancers. Assay: immunoSEQ multiplex PCR; the TCRdb copy retains only in-frame clones and omits some. The sample has about 80,000 clones, less than 95% seen once. The source material was CD4+ or CD8+ T cells sorted from blood, sampled in a trial of the OX40 agonist ivuxolimab. Receptor source: an adult with an advanced solid tumor such as melanoma, head and neck, liver or kidney cancer.

J is TRBJ2-1 and V is TRBV7-9, with a weak D call TRBD1 (5 bases). V was trimmed by 5 bases and J by 5 bases, leaving 16 bases between them. Looked up from germline, CDR1 is SEHNR and CDR2 is FQNEAQ (reference sequence). The CDR3 is made up of 15 amino acids. For the CDR3, the DNA is TGTGCCAGCAGCCCCCAGGGATATTCCGACAATGAGCAGTTCTTC. Its translation: CASSPQGYSDNEQFF.

This chain links TRBV7-9 with TRBJ2-3; 10 positions match TRBD2. The CDR3 spans 16 residues. CDR1 and CDR2 (germline): SEHNR, FQNEAQ (reference sequence). With V trimmed by 2 bases and J by 3 bases, 5 bases remained unmatched. The CDR3 DNA reads TGTGCCAGCAGCTTATCTAGCGGGAGTAGTACAGATACGCAGTATTTT. The encoded protein is CASSLSSGSSTDTQYF.

The chain carries TRBV7-9 and TRBJ2-1; no clear D gene. CDR3 length: 13 amino acids. Germline V CDR1 and CDR2: SEHNR, FQNEAQ (reference sequence). V was clipped by 2 bases and J by 4 bases, with 6 bases between them. The CDR3 loop is CASSLRLYNEQFF. DNA for the CDR3: TGTGCCAGCAGCTTAAGACTGTACAATGAGCAGTTCTTC.

The chain combines TRBV7-2 with TRBJ2-1; no clear D. Germline V gene sequence: CDR1 SGHTA, CDR2 FQGNSA. V shed 5 bases and J shed 6 bases, with 14 bases lying between them. The CDR3 has 14 amino acids. The CDR3 here is CASSPQQTSNEQFF. CDR3 DNA sequence: TGTGCCAGCAGCCCGCAGCAAACGAGCAATGAGCAGTTCTTC.

The rearrangement joins TRBV7-2 to TRBJ2-3, with 8 positions matching TRBD2. J was trimmed by 2 bases and V by 5 bases; bases with no gene match: 3. The V gene's germline CDR1 is SGHTA and CDR2 FQGNSA. The CDR3 extends over 14 amino acids. The CDR3 DNA follows: TGTGCCAGCAGCCTGGGACTAGACACAGATACGCAGTATTTT. This sequence encodes CASSLGLDTDTQYF. The full variable domain, in which reference TRBV7-2 and TRBJ2-3 provide the parts outside the CDR3, is GAGVSQSPSNKVTEKGKDVELRCDPISGHTALYWYRQSLGQGLEFLIYFQGNSAPDKSGLPSDRFSAERTGGSVSTLTIQRTQQEDSAVYLCASSLGLDTDTQYFGPGTRLTVL.

The J gene is TRBJ1-2, the V gene TRBV6-1, with D possibly being TRBD1 (5 bases). Deletions cut 8 bases from V and 4 bases from J, with 8 bases between. The CDR3 runs 11 residues. Germline CDR1 reads MNHNS; CDR2 reads SASEGT. The CDR3, as DNA: TGTGCCAGCGGGCAGGGCTATGGCTACACCTTC. It yields the protein CASGQGYGYTF.

The V and J genes are TRBV28 and TRBJ2-2; 9 nucleotides line up with TRBD1. J gave up 7 bases and V 4 bases, and 10 bases lay outside the gene matches. Germline V gives CDR1 MDHEN, CDR2 SYDVKM. This CDR3 is built from 16 residues. This CDR3 reads CASSSNWGQGNGELFF. CDR3 DNA: TGTGCCAGCAGTTCAAATTGGGGACAGGGAAACGGGGAGCTGTTTTTT.